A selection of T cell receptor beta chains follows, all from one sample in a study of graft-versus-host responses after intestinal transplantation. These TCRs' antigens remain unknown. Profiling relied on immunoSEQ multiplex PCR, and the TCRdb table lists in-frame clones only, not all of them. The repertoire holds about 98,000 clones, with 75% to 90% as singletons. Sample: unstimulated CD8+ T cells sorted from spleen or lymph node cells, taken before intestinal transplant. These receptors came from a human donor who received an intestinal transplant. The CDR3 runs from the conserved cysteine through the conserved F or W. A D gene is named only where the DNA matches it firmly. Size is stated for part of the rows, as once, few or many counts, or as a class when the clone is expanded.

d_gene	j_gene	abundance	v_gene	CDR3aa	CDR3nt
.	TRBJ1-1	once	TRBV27	CASSLYVNTEAFF	TGTGCCAGCAGTTTATACGTGAACACTGAAGCTTTCTTT
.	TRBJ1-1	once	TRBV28	CASSLFGTGERAFF	TGTGCCAGCAGTTTATTTGGGACGGGGGAGAGGGCTTTCTTT
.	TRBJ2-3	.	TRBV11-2	CASSQGPDTQYF	TGTGCCAGCAGCCAAGGTCCAGATACGCAGTATTTT
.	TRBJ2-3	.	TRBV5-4	CASSPGAGTDTQYF	TGTGCCAGCAGCCCAGGTGCAGGCACAGATACGCAGTATTTT
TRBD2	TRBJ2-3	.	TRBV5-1	CASSLEGALAGRTDTQYF	TGCGCCAGCAGCTTGGAAGGGGCGCTAGCGGGCCGCACAGATACGCAGTATTTT
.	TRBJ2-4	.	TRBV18	CASSPAWGGLAKNIQYF	TGTGCCAGCTCACCGGCCTGGGGCGGGTTAGCCAAAAACATTCAGTACTTC
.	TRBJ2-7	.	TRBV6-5	CASSYRAGEQYF	TGTGCCAGCAGTTACAGGGCAGGGGAGCAGTACTTC
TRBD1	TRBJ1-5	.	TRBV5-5	CASSLAPGQGGQPQHF	TGTGCCAGCAGCTTGGCCCCGGGACAGGGCGGGCAGCCCCAGCATTTT
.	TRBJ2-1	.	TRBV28	CASSLRETKYNEQFF	TGTGCCAGCAGTTTAAGGGAAACGAAATACAATGAGCAGTTCTTC
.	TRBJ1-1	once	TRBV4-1	CASSQVTGWMEAFF	TGCGCCAGCAGCCAAGTGACAGGTTGGATGGAAGCTTTCTTT
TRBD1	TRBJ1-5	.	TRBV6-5	CASSARTGEKPQHF	TGTGCCAGCAGTGCACGGACAGGTGAAAAGCCCCAGCATTTT
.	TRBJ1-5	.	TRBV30	CAWSVGSNQPQHF	TGTGCCTGGAGTGTGGGGAGCAATCAGCCCCAGCATTTT
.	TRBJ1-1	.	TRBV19	CASSVGRGNTEAFF	TGTGCCAGTTCCGTGGGCAGGGGGAACACTGAAGCTTTCTTT
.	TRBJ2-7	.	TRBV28	CASSLLGAGYEQYF	TGTGCCAGCAGTTTATTGGGGGCCGGCTACGAGCAGTACTTC
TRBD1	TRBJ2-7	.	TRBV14	CASSQERTGGFYEQYF	TGTGCCAGCAGCCAAGAGAGGACAGGGGGCTTCTACGAGCAGTACTTC
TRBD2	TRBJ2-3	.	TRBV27	CASSLSASGVSDTQYF	TGTGCCAGCAGTTTATCGGCTAGCGGGGTATCAGATACGCAGTATTTT
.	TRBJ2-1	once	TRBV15	CATSRERSYNGQFF	TGTGCCACCAGCAGAGAGAGAAGTTACAATGGGCAGTTCTTC
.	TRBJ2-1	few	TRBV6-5	CASSLRARSYNEQFF	TGTGCCAGCAGTCTCAGGGCCCGCTCCTACAATGAGCAGTTCTTC
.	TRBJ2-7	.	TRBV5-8	CASSLGRGSEQYF	TGTGCCAGCAGCTTGGGTCGAGGGAGCGAGCAGTACTTC
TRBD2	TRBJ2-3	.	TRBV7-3	CASSKAGGATDTQYF	TGTGCCAGCAGCAAAGCCGGGGGGGCTACAGATACGCAGTATTTT
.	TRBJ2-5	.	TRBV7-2	CASSSPLPWRYQETQYF	TGTGCCAGCAGCTCCCCTCTCCCCTGGCGGTACCAAGAGACCCAGTACTTC
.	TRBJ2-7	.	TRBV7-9	CASSLGGVQSSYEQYF	TGTGCCAGCAGCTTAGGAGGGGTGCAGAGCTCCTACGAGCAGTACTTC
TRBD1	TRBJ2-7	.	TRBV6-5	CASSYRGRRDEQYF	TGTGCCAGCAGTTACAGGGGGCGAAGGGACGAGCAGTACTTC
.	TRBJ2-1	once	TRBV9	CASSGLARTNNEQFF	TGTGCCAGCAGCGGCCTAGCGAGAACGAACAATGAGCAGTTCTTC
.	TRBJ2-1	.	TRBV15	CATSRDRGSYNEQFF	TGTGCCACCAGCAGAGACAGGGGCTCCTACAATGAGCAGTTCTTC
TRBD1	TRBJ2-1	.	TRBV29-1	CSVDPPRGHIYNEQFF	TGCAGCGTTGATCCCCCCAGGGGGCACATATACAATGAGCAGTTCTTC
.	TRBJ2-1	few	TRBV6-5	CASSYVVAGSGEQFF	TGTGCCAGCAGTTACGTGGTGGCCGGATCGGGTGAGCAGTTCTTC
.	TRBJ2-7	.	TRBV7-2	CASSLVPVYEQYF	TGTGCCAGCAGCTTAGTTCCGGTCTACGAGCAGTACTTC
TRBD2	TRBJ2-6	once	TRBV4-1	CASSQDSGGRDVSGANVLTF	TGCGCCAGCAGCCAAGATTCGGGGGGGCGCGACGTGTCTGGGGCCAACGTCCTGACTTTC
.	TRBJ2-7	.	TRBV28	CASSFLAYFYEQYF	TGTGCCAGCAGTTTCCTAGCGTACTTCTACGAGCAGTACTTC
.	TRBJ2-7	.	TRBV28	CASREWREQYF	TGTGCCAGCAGGGAGTGGAGGGAGCAGTACTTC
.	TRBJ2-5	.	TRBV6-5	CASRGTRREAQYF	TGTGCCAGCAGAGGGACACGCCGAGAGGCCCAGTACTTC
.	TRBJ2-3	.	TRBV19	CASSIWVGEVDTQYF	TGTGCCAGTAGTATATGGGTCGGGGAGGTGGATACGCAGTATTTT
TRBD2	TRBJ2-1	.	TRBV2	CASSELAGGQDNEQFF	TGTGCCAGCAGTGAACTAGCGGGGGGGCAGGACAATGAGCAGTTCTTC
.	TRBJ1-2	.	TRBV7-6	CASSTRPGTSYGYTF	TGTGCCAGCAGCACCAGACCAGGGACAAGCTATGGCTACACCTTC
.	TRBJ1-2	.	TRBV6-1	CASSEITGVEQGDGYTF	TGTGCCAGCAGTGAAATTACGGGGGTCGAACAGGGAGATGGCTACACCTTC
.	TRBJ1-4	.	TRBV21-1	CASPRGEKLFF	TGTGCCAGCCCCCGGGGTGAAAAACTGTTTTTT
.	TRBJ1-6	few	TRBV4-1	CASSQGSGSPLHF	TGCGCCAGCAGCCAAGGTTCTGGTTCACCCCTCCACTTT
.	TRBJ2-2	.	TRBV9	CASSDPLRGGNTGELFF	TGTGCCAGCAGCGACCCGCTCAGGGGAGGAAACACCGGGGAGCTGTTTTTT
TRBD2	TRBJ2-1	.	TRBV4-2	CASSALAGWSSYNEQFF	TGTGCCAGCAGCGCCCTAGCGGGTTGGAGCTCCTACAATGAGCAGTTCTTC
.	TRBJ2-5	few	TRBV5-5	CASSLMRGFQETQYF	TGTGCCAGCAGCTTGATGCGCGGGTTCCAAGAGACCCAGTACTTC
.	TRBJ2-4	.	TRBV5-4	CASRVWGAKNIQYF	TGTGCCAGCAGGGTGTGGGGGGCCAAAAACATTCAGTACTTC
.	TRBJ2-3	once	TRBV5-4	CASSLNGRIPGTDTQYF	TGTGCCAGCAGCTTGAACGGCAGGATCCCTGGCACAGATACGCAGTATTTT
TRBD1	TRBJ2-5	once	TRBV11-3	CASSLLPPGGEETQYF	TGTGCCAGCAGCCTCTTGCCCCCAGGGGGAGAAGAGACCCAGTACTTC
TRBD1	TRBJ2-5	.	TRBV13	CASSSSGTGYRTQYF	TGTGCCAGCAGCTCCTCCGGGACAGGGTATAGGACCCAGTACTTC
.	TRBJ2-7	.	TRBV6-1	CASSTETASHEQYF	TGTGCCAGCAGTACCGAGACGGCATCCCACGAGCAGTACTTC
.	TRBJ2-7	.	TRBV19	CASSITGSAYGQYF	TGTGCCAGTAGTATTACCGGGAGTGCCTACGGGCAGTACTTC
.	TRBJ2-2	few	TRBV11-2	CASSPRLASTGELFF	TGTGCCAGCAGCCCCCGCCTAGCGTCTACCGGGGAGCTGTTTTTT
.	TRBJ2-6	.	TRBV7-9	CASSLTGPVSGANVLTF	TGTGCCAGCAGCTTAACGGGTCCCGTCTCTGGGGCCAACGTCCTGACTTTC
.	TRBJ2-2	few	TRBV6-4	CASSDGNTGELFF	TGTGCCAGCAGTGACGGGAACACCGGGGAGCTGTTTTTT
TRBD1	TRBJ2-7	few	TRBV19	CATGAGGGPYEQYF	TGTGCCACCGGAGCAGGGGGTGGCCCCTACGAGCAGTACTTC
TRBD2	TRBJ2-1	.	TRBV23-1	CASSQLRTSGGENNNEQFF	TGCGCCAGCAGTCAATTGAGGACTAGCGGGGGGGAAAACAACAATGAGCAGTTCTTC
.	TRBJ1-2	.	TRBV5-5	CASSFPQTLNYGYTF	TGTGCCAGCAGCTTCCCACAGACCCTTAACTATGGCTACACCTTC
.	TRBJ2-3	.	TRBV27	CASSYEGDTQYF	TGTGCCAGCAGTTATGAAGGAGATACGCAGTATTTT
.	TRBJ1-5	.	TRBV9	CASSVDVVGDVLYQPQHF	TGTGCCAGCAGCGTAGATGTAGTCGGGGACGTACTGTATCAGCCCCAGCATTTT
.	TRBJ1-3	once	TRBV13	CASSLVLDGSGNTIYF	TGTGCCAGCAGCTTAGTGTTGGACGGCTCTGGAAACACCATATATTTT
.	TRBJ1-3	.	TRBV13	CASSPRLPGSGNTIYF	TGTGCCAGCAGCCCCCGTCTCCCAGGCTCTGGAAACACCATATATTTT
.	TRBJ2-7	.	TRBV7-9	CASSLIPYEQYF	TGTGCCAGCAGCTTAATTCCCTACGAGCAGTACTTC
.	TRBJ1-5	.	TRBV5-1	CASSLAGYSNQPQHF	TGCGCCAGCAGCTTGGCGGGGTATAGCAATCAGCCCCAGCATTTT